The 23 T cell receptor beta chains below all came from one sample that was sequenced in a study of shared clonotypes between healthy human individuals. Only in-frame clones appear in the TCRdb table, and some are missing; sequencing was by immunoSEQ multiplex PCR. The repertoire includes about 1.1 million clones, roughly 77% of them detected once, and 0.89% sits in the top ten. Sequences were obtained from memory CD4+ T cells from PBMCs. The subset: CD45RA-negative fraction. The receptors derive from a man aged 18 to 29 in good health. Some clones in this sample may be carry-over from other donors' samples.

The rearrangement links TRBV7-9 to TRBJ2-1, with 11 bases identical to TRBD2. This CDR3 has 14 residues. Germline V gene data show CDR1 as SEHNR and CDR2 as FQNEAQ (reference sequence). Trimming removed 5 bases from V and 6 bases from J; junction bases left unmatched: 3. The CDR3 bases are TGTGCCAGCAGCCCCACTAGCGGGAGCAATGAGCAGTTCTTC. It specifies CASSPTSGSNEQFF.

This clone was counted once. The CDR3 sequence: CASSPSLAHEQFF. The CDR3 region has the DNA TGTGCCAGCTCACCAAGTCTAGCGCATGAGCAGTTCTTC. The chain links TRBV18 to TRBJ2-1, with D possibly being TRBD2 (6 bases). Trimming removed 2 bases from V and 8 bases from J, with 10 bases in between. In germline, CDR1 is KGHSH, CDR2 LQKENI. The CDR3 runs to 13 residues. Supplemented by reference TRBV18 and TRBJ2-1, the full variable domain reads NAGVMQNPRHLVRRRGQEARLRCSPMKGHSHVYWYRQLPEEGLKFMVYLQKENIIDESGMPKERFSAEFPKEGPSILRIQQVVRGDSAAYFCASSPSLAHEQFFGPGTRLTVL.

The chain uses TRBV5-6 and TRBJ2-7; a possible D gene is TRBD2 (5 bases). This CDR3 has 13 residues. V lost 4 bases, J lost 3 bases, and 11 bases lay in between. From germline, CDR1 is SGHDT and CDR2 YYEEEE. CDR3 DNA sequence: TGTGCCAGCAGCCCCGGGGTGGGCTACGAGCAGTACTTC. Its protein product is CASSPGVGYEQYF.

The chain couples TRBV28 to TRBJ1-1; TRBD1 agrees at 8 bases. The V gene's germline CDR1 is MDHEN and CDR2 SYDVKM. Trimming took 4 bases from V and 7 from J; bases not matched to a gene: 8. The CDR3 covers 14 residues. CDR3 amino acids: CASSSGQGGFEAFF. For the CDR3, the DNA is TGTGCCAGCAGTTCCGGACAGGGTGGGTTTGAAGCTTTCTTT.

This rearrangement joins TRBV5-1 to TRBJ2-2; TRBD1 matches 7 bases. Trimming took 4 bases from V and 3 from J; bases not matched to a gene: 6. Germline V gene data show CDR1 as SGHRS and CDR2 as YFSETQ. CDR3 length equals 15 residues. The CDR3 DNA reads TGCGCCAGCAGCCCGACAGGGAGAGACACCGGGGAGCTGTTTTTT. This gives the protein CASSPTGRDTGELFF.

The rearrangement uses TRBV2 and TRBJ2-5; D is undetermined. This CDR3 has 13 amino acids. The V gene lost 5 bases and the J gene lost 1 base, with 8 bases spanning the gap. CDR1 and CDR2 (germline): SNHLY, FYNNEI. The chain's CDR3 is CASSLESQETQYF. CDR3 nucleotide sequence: TGTGCCAGCAGTCTAGAGAGCCAAGAGACCCAGTACTTC.

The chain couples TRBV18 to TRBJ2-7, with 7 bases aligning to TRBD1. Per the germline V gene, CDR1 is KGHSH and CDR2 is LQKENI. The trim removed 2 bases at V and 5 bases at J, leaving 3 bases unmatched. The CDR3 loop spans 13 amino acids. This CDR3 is CASSPYRGDEQYF. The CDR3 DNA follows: TGTGCCAGCTCACCATACAGGGGAGACGAGCAGTACTTC.

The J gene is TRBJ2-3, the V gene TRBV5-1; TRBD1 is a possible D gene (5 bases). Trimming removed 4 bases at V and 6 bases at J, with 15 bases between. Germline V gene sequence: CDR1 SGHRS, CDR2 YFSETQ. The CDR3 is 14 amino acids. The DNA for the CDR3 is TGCGCCAGCAGCCCTGGGGCGGTCCAGGATACGCAGTATTTT. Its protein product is CASSPGAVQDTQYF.

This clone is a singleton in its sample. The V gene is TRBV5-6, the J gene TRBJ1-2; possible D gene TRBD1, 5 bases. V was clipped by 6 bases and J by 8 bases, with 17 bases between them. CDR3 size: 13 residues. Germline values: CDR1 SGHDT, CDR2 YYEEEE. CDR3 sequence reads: CASTPGRGGGYTF. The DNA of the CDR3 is TGTGCCAGCACCCCAGGGAGGGGAGGCGGCTACACCTTC.

The chain's CDR3 is CASSPLTSGTGELFF. CDR3 nucleotides: TGTGCCAGCAGCCCCTTGACTAGCGGGACCGGGGAGCTGTTTTTT. The chain uses TRBV11-1 and TRBJ2-2; 10 positions agree with TRBD2. Losses at the gene ends were 5 bases for V and 5 bases for J; bases not matched to a gene: 5. This CDR3 is built from 15 residues. Germline V gives CDR1 SGHAT, CDR2 FQDESV (reference sequence).

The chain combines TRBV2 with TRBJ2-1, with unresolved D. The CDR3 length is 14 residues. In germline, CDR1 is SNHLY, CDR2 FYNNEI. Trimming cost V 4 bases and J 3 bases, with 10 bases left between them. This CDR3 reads CASSAGPHYNEQFF. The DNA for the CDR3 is TGTGCCAGCAGTGCGGGCCCCCACTACAATGAGCAGTTCTTC.

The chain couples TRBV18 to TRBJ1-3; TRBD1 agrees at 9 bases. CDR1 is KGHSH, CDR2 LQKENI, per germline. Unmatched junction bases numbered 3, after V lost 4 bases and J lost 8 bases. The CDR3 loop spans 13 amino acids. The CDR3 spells CASSRWTGDTIYF. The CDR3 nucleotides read TGTGCCAGCTCACGATGGACAGGGGACACCATATATTTT.

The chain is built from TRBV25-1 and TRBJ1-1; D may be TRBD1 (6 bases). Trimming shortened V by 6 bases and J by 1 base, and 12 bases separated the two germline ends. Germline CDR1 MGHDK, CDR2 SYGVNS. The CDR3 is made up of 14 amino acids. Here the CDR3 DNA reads TGTGCCAGCAGCTTAGGACAGAAGAACACTGAAGCTTTCTTT. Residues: CASSLGQKNTEAFF. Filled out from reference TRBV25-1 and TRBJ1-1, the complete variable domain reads EADIYQTPRYLVIGTGKKITLECSQTMGHDKMYWYQQDPGMELHLIHYSYGVNSTEKGDLSSESTVSRIRTEHFPLTLESARPSHTSQYLCASSLGQKNTEAFFGQGTRLTVV.

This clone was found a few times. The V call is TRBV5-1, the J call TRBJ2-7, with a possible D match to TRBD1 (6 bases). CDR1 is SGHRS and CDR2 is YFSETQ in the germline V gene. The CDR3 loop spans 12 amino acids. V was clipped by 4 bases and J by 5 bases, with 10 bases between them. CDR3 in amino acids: CASSLDRNEQYF. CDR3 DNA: TGCGCCAGCAGCCTCGACAGGAACGAGCAGTACTTC.

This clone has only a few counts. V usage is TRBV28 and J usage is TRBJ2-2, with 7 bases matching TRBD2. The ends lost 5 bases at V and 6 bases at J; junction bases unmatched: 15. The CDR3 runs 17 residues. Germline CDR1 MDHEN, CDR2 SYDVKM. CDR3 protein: CASSVQRAGRRSGELFF. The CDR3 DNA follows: TGTGCCAGCAGTGTCCAACGGGCCGGGAGGAGGTCCGGGGAGCTGTTTTTT.

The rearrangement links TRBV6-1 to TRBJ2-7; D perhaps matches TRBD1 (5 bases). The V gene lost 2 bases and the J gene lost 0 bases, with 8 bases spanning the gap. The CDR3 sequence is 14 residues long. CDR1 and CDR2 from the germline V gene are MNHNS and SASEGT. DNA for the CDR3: TGTGCCAGCAGTGAATGGACAAGCTCCTACGAGCAGTACTTC. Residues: CASSEWTSSYEQYF.

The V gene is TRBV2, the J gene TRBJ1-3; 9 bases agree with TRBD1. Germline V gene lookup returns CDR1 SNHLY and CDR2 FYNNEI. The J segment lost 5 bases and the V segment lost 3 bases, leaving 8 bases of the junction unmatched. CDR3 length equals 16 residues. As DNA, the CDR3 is TGTGCCAGCAGTGACGCCGCCGGGACAGGGCGAAACACCATATATTTT. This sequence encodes CASSDAAGTGRNTIYF.

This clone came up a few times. In DNA, the CDR3 is TGTGCCAGCAGCCAGGGATTCGACAGGGCTGGAAACACCATATATTTT. Translating gives CASSQGFDRAGNTIYF. V is TRBV4-2 and J is TRBJ1-3, with 7 bases that match TRBD1. The CDR3 sequence is 16 residues long. The junction had 7 bases not matched to a gene; V was cut back by 3 bases and J by 2 bases. Germline CDR1 is LGHNA and CDR2 is YNFKEQ.

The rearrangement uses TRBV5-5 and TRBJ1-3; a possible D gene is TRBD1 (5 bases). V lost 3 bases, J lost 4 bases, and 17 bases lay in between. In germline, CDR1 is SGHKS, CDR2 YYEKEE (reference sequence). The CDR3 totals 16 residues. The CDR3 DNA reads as TGTGCCAGCAGCTCCCGGGGGAGGTCGTCCGGAAACACCATATATTTT. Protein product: CASSSRGRSSGNTIYF.

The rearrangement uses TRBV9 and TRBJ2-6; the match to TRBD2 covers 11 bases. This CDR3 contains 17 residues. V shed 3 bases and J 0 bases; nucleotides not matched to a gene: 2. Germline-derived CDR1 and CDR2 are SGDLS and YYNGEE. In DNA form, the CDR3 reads TGTGCCAGCAGCGGACTAGCGGGGCTCTCTGGGGCCAACGTCCTGACTTTC. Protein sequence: CASSGLAGLSGANVLTF.

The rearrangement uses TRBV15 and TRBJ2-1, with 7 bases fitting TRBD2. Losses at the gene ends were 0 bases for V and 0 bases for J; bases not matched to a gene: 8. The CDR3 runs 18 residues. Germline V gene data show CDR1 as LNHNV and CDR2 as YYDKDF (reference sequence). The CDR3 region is CATSRDHPLAASYNEQFF. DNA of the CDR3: TGTGCCACCAGCAGAGACCACCCTCTAGCGGCCTCCTACAATGAGCAGTTCTTC.

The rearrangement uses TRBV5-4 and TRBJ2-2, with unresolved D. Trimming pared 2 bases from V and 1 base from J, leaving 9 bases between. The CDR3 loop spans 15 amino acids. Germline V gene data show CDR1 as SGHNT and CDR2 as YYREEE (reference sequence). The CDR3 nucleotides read TGTGCCAGCAGCTTACAGAGTAGGAACACCGGGGAGCTGTTTTTT. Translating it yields CASSLQSRNTGELFF.

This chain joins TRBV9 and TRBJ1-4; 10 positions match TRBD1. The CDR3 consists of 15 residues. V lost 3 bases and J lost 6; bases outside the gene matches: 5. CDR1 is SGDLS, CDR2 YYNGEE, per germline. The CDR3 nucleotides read TGTGCCAGCAGCGCCCGAGGGACAGGGGATGAAAAACTGTTTTTT. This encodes CASSARGTGDEKLFF. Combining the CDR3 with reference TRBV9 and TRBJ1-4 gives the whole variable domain DSGVTQTPKHLITATGQRVTLRCSPRSGDLSVYWYQQSLDQGLQFLIQYYNGEERAKGNILERFSAQQFPDLHSELNLSSLELGDSALYFCASSARGTGDEKLFFGSGTQLSVL.